This T cell receptor beta chain appears in the sequencing data of a study of cytomegalovirus exposure and HLA in healthy donors. At the level of the study: Early on, a data release was issued that held tens of millions of unique TCRs from HLA-typed donors. Study findings and constraints: Compared with the approximately 670-donor mean, an Asian-associated ancestry cluster reportedly had fewer N-insertions, according to a later analysis.

PCR used 60 Vbeta primers and 13 Jbeta primers. Using immunoSEQ multiplex PCR, the repertoire was profiled, and TCRdb retains in-frame clones only, with some absent. This table holds about 52,000 clones, around 62% found once. Concerning this clone itself: Its antigen is not identified.

There were likely unrecorded immune exposures, though donors were nominally healthy when sampled. This TCR derives from a human donor in good health. The sequenced sample consisted of PBMCs.

This CDR3 is CASSPMMGGGTDTQYF. The DNA for the CDR3 is TGTGCCAGCAGCCCCATGATGGGCGGGGGAACGGATACGCAGTATTTT. This chain uses TRBV11-2 with TRBJ2-3; 7 bases match TRBD2. CDR1 SGHAT and CDR2 FQNNGV come from the germline V gene. The CDR3 has 16 residues. V lost 5 bases to trimming and J lost 6 bases; unmatched junction nucleotides: 14.